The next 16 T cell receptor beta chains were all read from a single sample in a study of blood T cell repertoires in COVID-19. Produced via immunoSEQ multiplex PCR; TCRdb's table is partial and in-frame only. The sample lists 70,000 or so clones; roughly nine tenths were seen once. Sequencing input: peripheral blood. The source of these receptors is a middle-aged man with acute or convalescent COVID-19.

For the CDR3, the DNA is TGTGCTAGTGGTCCGAGACACAATCAGCCCCAGCATTTT. Translation gives CASGPRHNQPQHF. The chain joins TRBV12-5 to TRBJ1-5; D is unresolved. CDR1 and CDR2 from the germline V gene are LGHNT and FRNRAP. Between the trimmed V and J ends, which lost 5 bases and 3 bases, there was a span of 8 bases. The CDR3 covers 13 residues.

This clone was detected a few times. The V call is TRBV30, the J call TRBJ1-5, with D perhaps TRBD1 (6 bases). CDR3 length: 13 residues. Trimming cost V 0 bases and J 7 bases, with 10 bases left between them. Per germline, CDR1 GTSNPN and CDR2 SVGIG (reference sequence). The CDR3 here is CAWSVQGYQPQHF. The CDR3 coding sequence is TGTGCCTGGAGTGTACAGGGCTACCAGCCCCAGCATTTT.

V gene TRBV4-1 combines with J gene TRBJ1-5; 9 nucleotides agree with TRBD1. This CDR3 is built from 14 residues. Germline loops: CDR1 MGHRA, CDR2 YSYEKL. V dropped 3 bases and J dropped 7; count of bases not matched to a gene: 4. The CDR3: CASSHKQGAQPQHF. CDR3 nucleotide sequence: TGCGCCAGCAGCCATAAACAGGGGGCCCAGCCCCAGCATTTT.

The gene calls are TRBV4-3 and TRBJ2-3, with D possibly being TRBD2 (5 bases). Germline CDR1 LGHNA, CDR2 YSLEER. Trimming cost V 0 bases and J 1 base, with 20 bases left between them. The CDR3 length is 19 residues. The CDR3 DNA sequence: TGCGCCAGCAGCCAAGATAGCTTCCGGGGTCGCACCCGCACAGATACGCAGTATTTT. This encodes CASSQDSFRGRTRTDTQYF.

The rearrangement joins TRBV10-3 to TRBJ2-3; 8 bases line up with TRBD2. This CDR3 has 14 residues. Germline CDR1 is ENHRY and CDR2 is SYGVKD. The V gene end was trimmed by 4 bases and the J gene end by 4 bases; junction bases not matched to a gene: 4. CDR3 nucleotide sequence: TGTGCCATCAGTGGTCTAGCGGGCCCAGATACGCAGTATTTT. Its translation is CAISGLAGPDTQYF.

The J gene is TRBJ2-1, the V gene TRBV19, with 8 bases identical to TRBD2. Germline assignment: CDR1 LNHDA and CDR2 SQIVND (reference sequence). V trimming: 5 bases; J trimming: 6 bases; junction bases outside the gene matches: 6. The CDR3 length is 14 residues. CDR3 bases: TGTGCCAGTAGTTTCGGGGGGGTTGGCAATGAGCAGTTCTTC. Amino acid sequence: CASSFGGVGNEQFF.

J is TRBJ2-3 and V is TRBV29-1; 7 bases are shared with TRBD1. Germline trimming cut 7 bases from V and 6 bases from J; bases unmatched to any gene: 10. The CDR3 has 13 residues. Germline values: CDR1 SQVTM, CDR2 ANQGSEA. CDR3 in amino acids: CSAGGQGVDTQYF. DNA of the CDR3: TGCAGCGCCGGCGGTCAGGGGGTTGATACGCAGTATTTT.

In DNA form, the CDR3 reads TGTGCCAGCAGCAAAGTACGAAGTTTGGGCTTGAGGAACACTGAAGCTTTCTTT. Translated: CASSKVRSLGLRNTEAFF. The V call is TRBV21-1, the J call TRBJ1-1; no DNA check was done on the table's D call, TRBD1. TRBV21-1 represents a pseudogene. The CDR3 is 18 residues long.

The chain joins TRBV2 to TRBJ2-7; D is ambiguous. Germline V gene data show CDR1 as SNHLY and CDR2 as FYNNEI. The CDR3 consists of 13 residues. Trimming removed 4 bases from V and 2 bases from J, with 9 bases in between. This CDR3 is CASSGQSAYEQYV. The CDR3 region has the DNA TGTGCCAGCAGTGGTCAGTCTGCCTACGAGCAGTACGTC.

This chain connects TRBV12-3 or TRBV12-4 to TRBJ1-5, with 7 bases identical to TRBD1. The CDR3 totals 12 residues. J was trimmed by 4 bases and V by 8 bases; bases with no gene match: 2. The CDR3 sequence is CASSRGNQPQHF. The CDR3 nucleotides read TGTGCCAGCTCCAGGGGGAATCAGCCCCAGCATTTT.

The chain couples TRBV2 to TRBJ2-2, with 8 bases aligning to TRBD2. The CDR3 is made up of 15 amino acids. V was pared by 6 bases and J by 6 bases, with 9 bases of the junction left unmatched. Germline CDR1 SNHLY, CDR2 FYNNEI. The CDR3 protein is CASRVHGAGAGELFF. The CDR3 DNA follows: TGTGCCAGCAGGGTTCATGGAGCGGGAGCCGGGGAGCTGTTTTTT.

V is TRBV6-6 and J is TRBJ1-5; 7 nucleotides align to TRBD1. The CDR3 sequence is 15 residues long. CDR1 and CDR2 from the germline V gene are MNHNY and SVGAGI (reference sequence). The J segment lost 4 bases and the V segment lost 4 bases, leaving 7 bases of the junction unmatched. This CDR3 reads CASSLWDSQNQPQHF. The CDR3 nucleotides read TGTGCCAGCAGTTTGTGGGACAGTCAAAATCAGCCCCAGCATTTT.

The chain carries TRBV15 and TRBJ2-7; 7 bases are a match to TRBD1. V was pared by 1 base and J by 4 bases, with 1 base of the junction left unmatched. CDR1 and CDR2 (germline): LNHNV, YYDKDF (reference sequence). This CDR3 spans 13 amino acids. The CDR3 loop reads CATSRVQGYEQYV. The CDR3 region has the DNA TGTGCCACCAGCAGAGTACAGGGGTACGAGCAGTACGTC.

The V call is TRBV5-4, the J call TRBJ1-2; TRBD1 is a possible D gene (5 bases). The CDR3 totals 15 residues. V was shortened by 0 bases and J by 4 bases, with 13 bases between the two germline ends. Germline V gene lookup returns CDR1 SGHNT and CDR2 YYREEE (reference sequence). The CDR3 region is CASSLEAGVIYGYTF. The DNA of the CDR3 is TGTGCCAGCAGCTTGGAGGCGGGGGTAATCTATGGCTACACCTTC.

As DNA, the CDR3 is TGCAGCGTTGAAGGGGACAGGGGGCGTCCCTACGAGCAGTACTTC. This translates into CSVEGDRGRPYEQYF. The V gene is TRBV29-1, the J gene TRBJ2-7; TRBD1 aligns across 12 bases. From germline, CDR1 is SQVTM and CDR2 ANQGSEA. The CDR3 runs 15 residues. J was trimmed by 2 bases and V by 1 base; bases with no gene match: 3.

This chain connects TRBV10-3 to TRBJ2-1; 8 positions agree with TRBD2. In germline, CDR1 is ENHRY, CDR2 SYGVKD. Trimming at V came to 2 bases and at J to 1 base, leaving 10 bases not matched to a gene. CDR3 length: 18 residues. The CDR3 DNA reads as TGTGCCATCAGTGAGCACACGGGTGCGGGAGGTTCCTACAATGAGCAGTTCTTC. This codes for CAISEHTGAGGSYNEQFF.